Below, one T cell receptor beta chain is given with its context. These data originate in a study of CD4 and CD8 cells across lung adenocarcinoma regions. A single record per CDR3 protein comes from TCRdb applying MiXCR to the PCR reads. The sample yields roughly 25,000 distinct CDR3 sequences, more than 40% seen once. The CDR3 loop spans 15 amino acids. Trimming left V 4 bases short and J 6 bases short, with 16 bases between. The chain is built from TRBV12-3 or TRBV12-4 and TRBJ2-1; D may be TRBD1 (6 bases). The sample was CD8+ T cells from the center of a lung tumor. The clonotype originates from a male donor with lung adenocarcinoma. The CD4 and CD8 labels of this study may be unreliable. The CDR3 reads CASSSEGVWGNEQFF. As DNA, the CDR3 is TGTGCCAGCAGTTCCGAGGGGGTATGGGGCAATGAGCAGTTCTTC.